This TCR beta chain was recorded in a study of radiation and T cells in renal cell carcinoma. Germline V CDR1 and CDR2: SGHTA, FQGNSA. The CDR3 extends over 14 amino acids. Trimming took 5 bases from V and 1 from J; bases not matched to a gene: 4. Specified time point: baseline pretreatment blood. Treatment in this sample: 15 Gy SBRT to primary tumor, nephrectomy 4 weeks later. The table came from immunoSEQ multiplex PCR; TCRdb's copy has only in-frame clones and leaves some out. Of around 140,000 clones listed, 88% are singletons. The receptor was derived from a woman in her seventies with renal cell carcinoma. The source was blood, collected from a patient whose treatment included radiotherapy and nephrectomy. The chain employs TRBV7-2 and TRBJ2-5, with 7 bases fitting TRBD1. The CDR3 bases are TGTGCCAGCAGCACCCGACAGGGCCAAGAGACCCAGTACTTC. This codes for CASSTRQGQETQYF.